This T cell receptor (beta chain) came from a study of vaccination and CD4 T cells after COVID-19 (dated by TCRdb to between 2021 and 2023). Concerning the study at large: Convalescent patients had a positive SARS-CoV-2 result on nasal swab PCR, and of these patients, about ten had mild disease and one had severe disease. Each participant got two doses of either the Pfizer-BioNTech BNT162b2 vaccine (n=8) or the Moderna mRNA-1273 vaccine (n=2). The spike-specific CD4+ TCR repertoire was compared before and after mRNA vaccination in 10 COVID-19 convalescent patients and a handful of infection-naive healthy vaccine recipients. The time from the second vaccine dose to post-vaccine blood sampling had a median of roughly 72 days and ranged from roughly 13 to 241 days. Post-COVID blood samples were collected from convalescent patients a median of roughly 100 days after diagnosis, with a range of about 30 to 170 days. The convalescent cohort comprised six males and four females, including two Hispanic individuals, seven Caucasians, two Asians and one multiracial person. As controls, cultures received a CEFX viral epitope pool (the positive control), an HIV-1 Nef peptide pool (the negative control), or no peptide at all. For stimulating the cultures, overlapping spike peptide pools were used, derived from SARS-CoV-2 as well as from the common cold coronaviruses HCoV-NL63, HCoV-OC43 and HCoV-229E. Results the study describes overall, beyond this receptor: The median number of SARS-CoV-2-reactive clonotypes rose from 20 to 25 after infection to some 40 after vaccination, but the change was not significant. The study included relatively few convalescent patients and did not analyze early timepoints after natural infection. In convalescent patients, a median roughly 87% of post-vaccine SARS-CoV-2-reactive clones were detected only after vaccination, suggesting vaccine-specific priming. Of the vaccine-specific clones found in convalescent patients, nearly all (304 of 307) were mono-reactive for SARS-CoV-2 spike instead of being cross-reactive with common cold coronaviruses.

A few counts support this clonotype. There is no known antigen for this receptor. The record has no base qualities; no much larger clone is one base away. In the paper's terms, the treatment or condition label means: approximately 9-day PBMC culture with coronavirus spike peptide pools or control peptides (ViraFEST assay). The study used the ViraFEST assay, which expanded antigen-specific T cells with peptide pools and then identified expanded clonotypes by TCR sequencing. Positive SARS-CoV-2 PCR tests in the convalescent patients dated from March to December 2020, before Alpha, Beta and Delta variants emerged in the United States. PBMCs were cultured at around 2 million per well in IMDM supplemented with approximately 4.7% human AB serum and roughly 10 IU/ml IL-2, with around 10 ug/ml peptide pools added. Half of the culture medium was replaced with fresh IL-2-containing medium on days 3 and 7. Once the cells had been in culture for approximately 10 days, the EasySep CD4+ T cell isolation kit was used to isolate CD4+ T cells by negative selection. Ficoll-Paque Plus gradient centrifugation was used to isolate PBMCs from whole blood, and the isolated PBMCs were then either used fresh or cryopreserved at -140C. In general, triplicate wells were set up for every culture condition.

CDR3 length: 15 amino acids, cysteine to phenylalanine. Solely the CDR3 DNA is kept, with 45 bases framed from the first base. From V the trimming removes 4 bases and from J it removes 7 bases, while the gene matches leave 13 bases of the junction unaccounted for. The germline V gene provides CDR1 LGHNA and CDR2 YNFKEQ. Library preparation was by PCR. At the Johns Hopkins FTIC core, DNA from the cultured CD4+ T cells underwent TCR sequencing with the Oncomine TCR Beta short-read assay. The QIAamp micro DNA kit was used to extract genomic DNA from the cultured CD4+ T cells. Oncomine TCR Beta libraries from cultured CD4+ T cells were pooled using unique dual indexes and sequenced on an Illumina iSeq 100. Turning to the authors' computational methods: Non-productive sequences were filtered out, and CDR3s that did not start with C, did not end with F or W, or were shorter than 7 amino acids were discarded. The MANAFEST web application identified antigen-specific clonotypes by comparing peptide-stimulated wells against reference wells and other culture wells. An FDR below 0.05, an odds ratio above 5, and a productive frequency above 0.1% in at least two of three replicate wells were required for clones to be considered positive. A clonotype was classed as cross-reactive if the clonotype showed significant expansion both in SARS-CoV-2 spike wells and in at least one common cold coronavirus spike condition. Similarity between CDR3 sequences was evaluated in R version 3.6.1 using Levenshtein distances (stringdist) and unrooted phylogenetic trees (ape). TCRdb trimmed the raw reads at Q25, called clones with MiXCR and kept productive beta chains. Rows are unified per CDR3 protein, each entry keeping the most common DNA and genes. The authors' filters were not applied to this entry. This sample has tens of thousands of distinct CDR3 sequences in its table, and 38% of those were observed once. The ten largest clones represent about 5% of the sample.

This clonotype was obtained from a human donor who had recovered from COVID-19. Sequencing used CD4+ T cells from blood, cultured in vitro, obtained before SARS-CoV-2 vaccination. The chain joins TRBV4-2 to TRBJ2-7; the junction holds 7 bases that match TRBD1. At the DNA level, the sequence is TGTGCCAGCAGCCCGGGGACAGCCTCCTGGGAGGAGCAGTACTTC. This yields the protein CASSPGTASWEEQYF.